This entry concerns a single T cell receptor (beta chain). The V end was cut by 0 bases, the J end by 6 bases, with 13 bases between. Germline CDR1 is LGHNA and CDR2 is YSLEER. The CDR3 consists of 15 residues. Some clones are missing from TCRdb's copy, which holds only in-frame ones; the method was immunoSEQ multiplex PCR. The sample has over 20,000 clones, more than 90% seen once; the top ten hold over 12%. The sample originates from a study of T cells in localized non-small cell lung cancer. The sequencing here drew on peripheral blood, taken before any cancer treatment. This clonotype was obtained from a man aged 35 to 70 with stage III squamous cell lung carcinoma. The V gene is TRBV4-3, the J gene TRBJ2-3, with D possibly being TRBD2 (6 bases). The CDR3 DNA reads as TGCGCCAGCAGCCAAGATGTGGGAGGAGGGGATACGCAGTATTTT. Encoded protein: CASSQDVGGGDTQYF.